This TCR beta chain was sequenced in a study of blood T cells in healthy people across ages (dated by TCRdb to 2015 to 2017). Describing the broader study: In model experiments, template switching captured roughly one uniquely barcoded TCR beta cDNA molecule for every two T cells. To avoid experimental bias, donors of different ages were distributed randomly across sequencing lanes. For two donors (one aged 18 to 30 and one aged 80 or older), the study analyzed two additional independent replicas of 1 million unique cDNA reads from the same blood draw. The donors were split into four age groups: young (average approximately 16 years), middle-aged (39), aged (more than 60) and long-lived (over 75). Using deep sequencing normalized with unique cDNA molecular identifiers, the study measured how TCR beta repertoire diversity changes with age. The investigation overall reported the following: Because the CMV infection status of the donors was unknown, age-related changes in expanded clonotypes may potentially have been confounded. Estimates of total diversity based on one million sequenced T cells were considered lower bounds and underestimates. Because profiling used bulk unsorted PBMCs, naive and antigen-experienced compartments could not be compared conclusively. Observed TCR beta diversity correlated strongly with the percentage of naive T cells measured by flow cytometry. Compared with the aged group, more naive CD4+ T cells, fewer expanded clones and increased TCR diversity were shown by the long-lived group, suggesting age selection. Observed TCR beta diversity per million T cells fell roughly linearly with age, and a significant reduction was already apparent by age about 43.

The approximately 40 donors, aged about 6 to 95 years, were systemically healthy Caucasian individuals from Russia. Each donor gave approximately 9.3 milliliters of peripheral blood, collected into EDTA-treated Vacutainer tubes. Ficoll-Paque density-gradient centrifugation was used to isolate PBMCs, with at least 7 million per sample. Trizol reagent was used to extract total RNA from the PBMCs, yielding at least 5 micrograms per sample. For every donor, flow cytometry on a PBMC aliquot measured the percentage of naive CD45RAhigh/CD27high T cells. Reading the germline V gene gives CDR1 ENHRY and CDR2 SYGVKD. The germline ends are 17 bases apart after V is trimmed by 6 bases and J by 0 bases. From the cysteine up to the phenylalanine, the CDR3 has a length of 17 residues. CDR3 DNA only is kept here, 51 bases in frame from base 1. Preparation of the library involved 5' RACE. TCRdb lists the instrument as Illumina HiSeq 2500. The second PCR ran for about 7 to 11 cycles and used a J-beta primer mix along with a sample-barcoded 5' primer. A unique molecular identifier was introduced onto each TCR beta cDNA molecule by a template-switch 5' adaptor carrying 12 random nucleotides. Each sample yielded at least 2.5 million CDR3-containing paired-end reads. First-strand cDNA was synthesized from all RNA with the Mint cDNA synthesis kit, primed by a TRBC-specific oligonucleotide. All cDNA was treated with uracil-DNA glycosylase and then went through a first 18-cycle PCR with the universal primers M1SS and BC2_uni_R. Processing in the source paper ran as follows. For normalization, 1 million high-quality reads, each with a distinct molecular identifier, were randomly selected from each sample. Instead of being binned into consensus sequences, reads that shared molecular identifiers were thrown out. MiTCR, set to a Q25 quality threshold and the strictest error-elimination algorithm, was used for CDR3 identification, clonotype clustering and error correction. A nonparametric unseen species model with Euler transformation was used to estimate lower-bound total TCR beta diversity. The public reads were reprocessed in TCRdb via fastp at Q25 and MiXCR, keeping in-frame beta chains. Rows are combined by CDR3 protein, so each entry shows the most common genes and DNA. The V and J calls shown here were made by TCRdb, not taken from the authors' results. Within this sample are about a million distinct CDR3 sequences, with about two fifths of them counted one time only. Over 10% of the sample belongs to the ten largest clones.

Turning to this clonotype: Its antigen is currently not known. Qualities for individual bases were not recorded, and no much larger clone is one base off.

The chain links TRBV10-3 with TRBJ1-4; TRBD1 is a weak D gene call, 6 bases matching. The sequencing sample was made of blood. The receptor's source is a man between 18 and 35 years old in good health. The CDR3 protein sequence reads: CAISPNGQSATNEKLFF. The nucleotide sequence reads TGTGCCATCAGCCCCAACGGACAGTCTGCAACTAATGAAAAACTGTTTTTT.